These T cell receptor beta chains were read from a single sample in a study of T cells in Graves' hyperthyroidism and ophthalmopathy. TCRdb re-called the multiplex PCR reads with MiXCR, one entry per CDR3 protein. In the table there are over 650,000 distinct CDR3 sequences, 15% to 20% of which are singletons. Material for sequencing was blood. The origin of the receptors is a man aged 18 to 30 with Graves' hyperthyroidism. CDR3s include the opening cysteine and the closing phenylalanine or tryptophan.

V gene: TRBV27; J gene: TRBJ2-7; CDR3 protein: CASSLSRTSGEQYF
V gene: TRBV5-1; J gene: TRBJ2-3; CDR3 protein: CASSWGLSTDTQYF
V gene: TRBV7-9; J gene: TRBJ1-1; CDR3 protein: CASSLTMNTEAFF
V gene: TRBV28; J gene: TRBJ2-7; CDR3 protein: CASSLYAGTYEQYF
V gene: TRBV12-5; J gene: TRBJ2-3; CDR3 protein: CASGLAMTGRVSDTQYF
V gene: TRBV7-9; J gene: TRBJ2-1; CDR3 protein: CASSLLANEQFF
V gene: TRBV11-3; J gene: TRBJ2-7; CDR3 protein: CASSYSWDGYEQYF
V gene: TRBV9; J gene: TRBJ2-4; CDR3 protein: CASSVAGVDKNIQYF
V gene: TRBV6-2/TRBV6-3; J gene: TRBJ1-5; CDR3 protein: CASREIKNQPQHF
V gene: TRBV4-1; J gene: TRBJ2-7; CDR3 protein: CASSQSPPTGMGYEQYF
V gene: TRBV9; J gene: TRBJ2-1; CDR3 protein: CASSVAGTSANEQFF
V gene: TRBV4-1; J gene: TRBJ2-7; CDR3 protein: CASSQAGAAGTYEQYF
V gene: TRBV7-9; J gene: TRBJ2-1; CDR3 protein: CASSSVKTSRNEQFF
V gene: TRBV27; J gene: TRBJ2-3; CDR3 protein: CASSIIAGVGSDTQYF
V gene: TRBV28; J gene: TRBJ1-4; CDR3 protein: CASSPGTGFEKLFF
V gene: TRBV12-3/TRBV12-4; J gene: TRBJ2-1; CDR3 protein: CASSPLRDSAGSEQFF
V gene: TRBV29-1; J gene: TRBJ1-1; CDR3 protein: CSVRDRAQWTEAFF
V gene: TRBV19; J gene: TRBJ2-1; CDR3 protein: CASSMRTRDNEQFF
V gene: TRBV4-2; J gene: TRBJ2-4; CDR3 protein: CASSGRGWYEENIQYF
V gene: TRBV28; J gene: TRBJ1-1; CDR3 protein: CASIFSGASPQAFF
V gene: TRBV5-4; J gene: TRBJ1-4; CDR3 protein: CASRPGRGLTEKLFF
V gene: TRBV5-1; J gene: TRBJ2-3; CDR3 protein: CASIPASGMGDTQYF
V gene: TRBV28; J gene: TRBJ2-7; CDR3 protein: CASSLGQVSYEQYF
V gene: TRBV6-5; J gene: TRBJ2-7; CDR3 protein: CASSYSAGQTYEQYF
V gene: TRBV29-1; J gene: TRBJ2-5; CDR3 protein: CSAHFGPQETQYF
V gene: TRBV6-1; J gene: TRBJ1-2; CDR3 protein: CASSSTWTGRDGYTF
V gene: TRBV4-1; J gene: TRBJ1-5; CDR3 protein: CASSQAPVGNQPQHF
V gene: TRBV30; J gene: TRBJ2-2; CDR3 protein: CASRQGPSNTGELFF
V gene: TRBV5-1; J gene: TRBJ2-2; CDR3 protein: CASSLGLAGGPTGELFF
V gene: TRBV4-1; J gene: TRBJ2-1; CDR3 protein: CASSLGLAPTSQFF
V gene: TRBV18; J gene: TRBJ2-2; CDR3 protein: CASSPDRARSIGELFF
V gene: TRBV19; J gene: TRBJ1-5; CDR3 protein: CASSDGGFQPQHF
V gene: TRBV12-3/TRBV12-4; J gene: TRBJ1-4; CDR3 protein: CASSSRGPNEKLFF
V gene: TRBV9; J gene: TRBJ2-1; CDR3 protein: CASSVAGVKWGEQFF
V gene: TRBV7-3; J gene: TRBJ2-3; CDR3 protein: CASSMGLAEYTDTQYF
V gene: TRBV3-1; J gene: TRBJ2-5; CDR3 protein: CASSQELREETQYF
V gene: TRBV2; J gene: TRBJ2-7; CDR3 protein: CASRPDSPYEQYF
V gene: TRBV20-1; J gene: TRBJ2-7; CDR3 protein: CSAGGTRGEQYF
V gene: TRBV6-6; J gene: TRBJ2-5; CDR3 protein: CASSYPKRVTLGGQETQYF
V gene: TRBV28; J gene: TRBJ1-1; CDR3 protein: CASSPATPLKAFF
V gene: TRBV6-2/TRBV6-3; J gene: TRBJ2-7; CDR3 protein: CASSDRDREYEQYF
V gene: TRBV20-1; J gene: TRBJ2-7; CDR3 protein: CRGDWSYEQYF
V gene: TRBV28; J gene: TRBJ1-1; CDR3 protein: CASSLGAVFAEAFF
V gene: TRBV27; J gene: TRBJ2-1; CDR3 protein: CASTNSGPPGDEQFF
V gene: TRBV7-9; J gene: TRBJ2-1; CDR3 protein: CASSLTPTLYNEQFF
V gene: TRBV10-3; J gene: TRBJ2-6; CDR3 protein: CAISAQAKSGANVLTF
V gene: TRBV28; J gene: TRBJ2-7; CDR3 protein: CASSFGTGRGEQYF
V gene: TRBV10-3; J gene: TRBJ2-7; CDR3 protein: CAISELGQISTYEQYF
V gene: TRBV18; J gene: TRBJ1-3; CDR3 protein: CASSPLGQGAAGNTIYF
V gene: TRBV3-1; J gene: TRBJ2-7; CDR3 protein: CASSQEPRGYYEQYF
V gene: TRBV2; J gene: TRBJ2-3; CDR3 protein: CASKRRTSQTDTQYF
V gene: TRBV12-3/TRBV12-4; J gene: TRBJ2-1; CDR3 protein: CASSLGQATYNEQFF
V gene: TRBV9; J gene: TRBJ2-5; CDR3 protein: CASSEIPQETQYF
V gene: TRBV19; J gene: TRBJ2-3; CDR3 protein: CASKGGPDTQYF
V gene: TRBV30; J gene: TRBJ2-1; CDR3 protein: CAWSSRDRGVHNEQFF
V gene: TRBV12-3/TRBV12-4; J gene: TRBJ2-1; CDR3 protein: CASSVVWDREFF